These 29 T cell receptor beta chains share one sample of origin, sequenced in a study of shared clonotypes between healthy human individuals. Clones were read by immunoSEQ multiplex PCR, and TCRdb kept only the in-frame ones, dropping some. The sample comprises a few million clones, 80% to 95% of which are singletons, and 1.5% to 2% rests with the top ten. Terminally differentiated effector memory CD45RA+ cells were excluded by CCR7 positive selection of CD45RO-negative cells. Input material: naive CD8+ T cells from PBMCs. These receptor sequences come from a man younger than 35 in good health. Some clones in this sample may be carry-over from other donors' samples.

The chain employs TRBV28 and TRBJ1-5, with D possibly TRBD1 on 5 matching bases. V gave up 11 bases and J gave up 4 bases, with 12 bases separating them. Germline V gene lookup returns CDR1 MDHEN and CDR2 SYDVKM. This CDR3 region has 12 residues. The CDR3 nucleotides are TGTGCCGGGGGGACGGAGAATCAGCCCCAGCATTTT. Its translation is CAGGTENQPQHF.

V gene TRBV19 combines with J gene TRBJ1-2, with D perhaps matching TRBD1 (5 bases). The germline V and J ends were trimmed by 4 bases and 3 bases, with 21 bases remaining between them. Germline loops: CDR1 LNHDA, CDR2 SQIVND (reference sequence). The CDR3 extends over 17 amino acids. The CDR3 DNA reads as TGTGCCAGTAGTACTCGGGACCTCCCTTTCACGGACTATGGCTACACCTTC. Encoded protein: CASSTRDLPFTDYGYTF.

J is TRBJ2-7 and V is TRBV29-1, with D unclear. Deletions cut 0 bases from V and 3 bases from J, with 12 bases between. Per germline, CDR1 SQVTM and CDR2 ANQGSEA. CDR3 length equals 14 residues. The DNA for the CDR3 is TGCAGCGTTGAAGACCCCAGCAGGCTCTACGAGCAGTACTTC. Its protein product is CSVEDPSRLYEQYF.

The chain carries TRBV18 and TRBJ2-2, with D hard to call. The V end was cut by 0 bases, the J end by 6 bases, with 8 bases between. The CDR3 extends over 14 amino acids. Germline CDR1 and CDR2: KGHSH and LQKENI. The CDR3 coding sequence is TGTGCCAGCTCACCACCGGTAGGGTCCGGGGAGCTGTTTTTT. Translation: CASSPPVGSGELFF.

Regarding this clone: The same CDR3 also results from other DNA sequences found in this sample. This chain uses TRBV27 with TRBJ2-1; D is ambiguous. The CDR3 runs 13 residues. The germline V gene has CDR1 MNHEY and CDR2 SMNVEV (reference sequence). Trimming shortened V by 4 bases and J by 4 bases, and 8 bases separated the two germline ends. CDR3 sequence: CASSSTRYNEQFF. The CDR3 nucleotides are TGTGCCAGCAGTTCCACCAGATACAATGAGCAGTTCTTC.

The genes are TRBV19 and TRBJ2-1, with 7 positions matching TRBD1. The V and J ends lost 3 bases and 7 bases, in that order; junction bases with no gene match: 3. Germline V gene sequence: CDR1 LNHDA, CDR2 SQIVND (reference sequence). This CDR3 has 13 residues. The CDR3 protein is CASSIGTANEQFF. The CDR3 bases are TGTGCCAGTAGTATCGGGACAGCGAATGAGCAGTTCTTC.

The rearrangement uses TRBV27 and TRBJ2-2; TRBD2 is a possible D gene (6 bases). V shed 6 bases and J shed 0 bases, with 17 bases lying between them. This CDR3 has 17 amino acids. Looked up from germline, CDR1 is MNHEY and CDR2 is SMNVEV (reference sequence). CDR3 residues: CASSQLLAWANTGELFF. CDR3 nucleotides: TGTGCCAGCAGCCAACTTCTAGCGTGGGCGAACACCGGGGAGCTGTTTTTT.

Of note for this clone: Other DNA sequences in the sample encode the same CDR3. The CDR3 here is CASSPPGTGELFF. The CDR3 nucleotides are TGTGCCAGCAGTCCCCCGGGCACCGGGGAGCTGTTTTTT. The rearrangement links TRBV27 to TRBJ2-2; D not certain. Germline lookup yields CDR1 MNHEY and CDR2 SMNVEV (reference sequence). The CDR3 contains 13 residues. Trimming stripped 5 bases from V and 4 bases from J, with 8 bases between.

The chain couples TRBV7-3 to TRBJ2-3; TRBD2 matches 7 bases. V shed 6 bases, J shed 1 base, and the junction held 7 bases outside the gene matches. In germline, CDR1 is SGHTA, CDR2 FQGTGA. The CDR3 length is 15 residues. CDR3 bases: TGTGCCAGCAGGGATAGCGGGTTAGGCACAGATACGCAGTATTTT. Residues: CASRDSGLGTDTQYF.

This chain links TRBV7-9 with TRBJ2-1; TRBD2 agrees at 12 bases. This CDR3 spans 16 amino acids. In germline, CDR1 is SEHNR, CDR2 FQNEAQ (reference sequence). V was clipped by 5 bases and J by 4 bases; unmatched bases: 6. CDR3 amino acids: CASSQRLAGVYNEQFF. The CDR3 region has the DNA TGTGCCAGCAGCCAAAGACTAGCGGGAGTGTACAATGAGCAGTTCTTC.

The chain employs TRBV27 and TRBJ1-1; a possible D gene is TRBD1 (6 bases). With 7 bases removed from V and 0 bases from J, the gap between germline ends came to 9 bases. This CDR3 is 13 amino acids long. Looked up from germline, CDR1 is MNHEY and CDR2 is SMNVEV (reference sequence). The CDR3 region is CASTDSMNTEAFF. The DNA for the CDR3 is TGTGCCAGCACGGACAGCATGAACACTGAAGCTTTCTTT.

This chain connects TRBV11-3 to TRBJ2-7; D may be TRBD2 (5 bases). This CDR3 is built from 15 residues. Germline assignment: CDR1 SGHNT and CDR2 YENEEA. The V gene lost 5 bases and the J gene lost 4 bases, with 18 bases spanning the gap. The CDR3 here is CASSPRAGNNYEQYF. The CDR3 DNA reads as TGTGCCAGCAGCCCCCGTGCCGGGAATAATTACGAGCAGTACTTC.

This sequence joins TRBV9 and TRBJ2-5; TRBD2 matches 11 bases. CDR1 is SGDLS, CDR2 YYNGEE, per germline. V trimming: 4 bases; J trimming: 5 bases; junction bases outside the gene matches: 13. The length of the CDR3 is 17 residues. CDR3 nucleotides: TGTGCCAGCAGCTCCGGTCTGCTAGCGGGAGGCCGGGAGACCCAGTACTTC. As protein: CASSSGLLAGGRETQYF.

The chain employs TRBV19 and TRBJ2-1; 8 bases line up with TRBD1. The CDR3 sequence is 14 residues long. CDR1 is LNHDA and CDR2 is SQIVND in the germline V gene (reference sequence). With 3 bases clipped from V and 6 bases from J, the junction kept 4 bases outside the gene matches. The CDR3 bases are TGTGCCAGTAGTATCGCACAGGGGGTCAATGAGCAGTTCTTC. Translation gives CASSIAQGVNEQFF. Drawing the rest from reference TRBV19 and TRBJ2-1, the complete variable domain is DGGITQSPKYLFRKEGQNVTLSCEQNLNHDAMYWYRQDPGQGLRLIYYSQIVNDFQKGDIAEGYSVSREKKESFPLTVTSAQKNPTAFYLCASSIAQGVNEQFFGPGTRLTVL.

The rearrangement uses TRBV2 and TRBJ2-7, with TRBD2 identical over 11 bases. In germline, CDR1 is SNHLY, CDR2 FYNNEI. Trimming took 1 base from V and 2 from J; bases not matched to a gene: 4. This CDR3 contains 16 residues. CDR3 amino acids: CASSEGQGLAAYEQYF. The CDR3 coding sequence is TGTGCCAGCAGTGAAGGGCAGGGACTAGCGGCCTACGAGCAGTACTTC. The whole variable domain, remainder taken from reference TRBV2 and TRBJ2-7, is EPEVTQTPSHQVTQMGQEVILRCVPISNHLYFYWYRQILGQKVEFLVSFYNNEISEKSEIFDDQFSVERPDGSNFTLKIRSTKLEDSAMYFCASSEGQGLAAYEQYFGPGTRLTVT.

The chain uses TRBV19 and TRBJ1-2, with no clear D. The germline V gene has CDR1 LNHDA and CDR2 SQIVND (reference sequence). This CDR3 is built from 14 residues. V was cut by 5 bases and J by 2 bases, with 12 bases left in between. CDR3 in DNA: TGTGCCAGTAGTCTCGTAGCGGCGAACTATGGCTACACCTTC. Residues: CASSLVAANYGYTF.

Concerning this clone: Additional DNA sequences in this sample encode the identical CDR3. V and J are TRBV27 and TRBJ2-3; D is possibly TRBD1 (6 bases). V was trimmed by 5 bases and J by 0 bases, leaving 9 bases between them. Germline V gene data show CDR1 as MNHEY and CDR2 as SMNVEV (reference sequence). This CDR3 is built from 14 residues. The CDR3, as DNA: TGTGCCAGCAGTCTGAGGGGGAGCACAGATACGCAGTATTTT. Translating gives CASSLRGSTDTQYF.

The V and J genes are TRBV6-1 and TRBJ1-2; D is undetermined. Germline V CDR1 and CDR2: MNHNS, SASEGT. There are 18 residues in the CDR3. Trimming cost V 3 bases and J 5 bases, with 25 bases left between them. CDR3 sequence reads: CASSEVRPGTTASYGYTF. CDR3 nucleotides: TGTGCCAGCAGTGAGGTTCGGCCAGGTACTACTGCCTCGTATGGCTACACCTTC.

The gene calls are TRBV18 and TRBJ2-1, with D maybe TRBD2 (6 bases). The germline V gene has CDR1 KGHSH and CDR2 LQKENI. The CDR3 has 15 residues. Trimming removed 3 bases from V and 5 bases from J, with 14 bases in between. In nucleotides, the CDR3 is TGTGCCAGCTCACCGGTGAAGCGGGCCGACAATGAGCAGTTCTTC. Translation gives CASSPVKRADNEQFF.

The chain combines TRBV10-3 with TRBJ2-7; 8 bases line up with TRBD2. CDR3 length: 15 amino acids. Trimming cost V 1 base and J 3 bases; bases outside gene matches: 5. The germline V gene has CDR1 ENHRY and CDR2 SYGVKD. The CDR3 DNA reads as TGTGCCATCAGTGAGTTGCGGGAGGTTGTCTACGAGCAGTACTTC. This gives the protein CAISELREVVYEQYF.

CDR3 sequence: CASSLASEGLNEKLFF. Written as DNA, the CDR3 is TGTGCCAGCAGCTTAGCTTCGGAGGGGTTGAATGAAAAACTGTTTTTT. The chain has TRBV7-9 and TRBJ1-4; tentatively, D is TRBD1 (5 bases). V lost 0 bases to trimming and J lost 5 bases, with 13 bases between them. The CDR3 length is 16 residues. Germline values: CDR1 SEHNR, CDR2 FQNEAQ (reference sequence). Full variable domain (missing parts from reference TRBV7-9 and TRBJ1-4): DTGVSQNPRHKITKRGQNVTFRCDPISEHNRLYWYRQTLGQGPEFLTYFQNEAQLEKSRLLSDRFSAERPKGSFSTLEIQRTEQGDSAMYLCASSLASEGLNEKLFFGSGTQLSVL.

The gene calls are TRBV7-9 and TRBJ1-2; no reliable D call. Germline-derived CDR1 and CDR2 are SEHNR and FQNEAQ (reference sequence). V shed 4 bases and J shed 1 base, with 13 bases lying between them. This CDR3 comprises 15 residues. The CDR3 sequence: CASSSTRRDNYGYTF. CDR3 nucleotide sequence: TGTGCCAGCAGCTCGACAAGACGGGATAACTATGGCTACACCTTC.

The gene calls are TRBV28 and TRBJ1-5, with a weak D call TRBD1 (5 bases). The V gene's germline CDR1 is MDHEN and CDR2 SYDVKM. The CDR3 length is 15 residues. Between the trimmed V and J ends, which lost 1 base and 2 bases, there was a span of 9 bases. CDR3 residues: CASSLLGDGNQPQHF. The CDR3 nucleotides read TGTGCCAGCAGTTTATTAGGGGACGGCAATCAGCCCCAGCATTTT.

The rearrangement uses TRBV7-2 and TRBJ2-4, with D possibly TRBD1 on 5 matching bases. Germline V gene data show CDR1 as SGHTA and CDR2 as FQGNSA. The CDR3 covers 12 residues. V lost 3 bases to trimming and J lost 13 bases, with 13 bases between them. DNA for the CDR3: TGTGCCAGCAGCTTTTGGCGTGGGGCCCAGTACTTC. Amino acid sequence: CASSFWRGAQYF.

This clone has just a few counts. CDR3 residues: CASSDRVEDGYTF. In DNA form, the CDR3 reads TGTGCCAGTAGCGACCGGGTCGAGGATGGCTACACCTTC. The rearrangement joins TRBV19 to TRBJ1-2; D unclear. The CDR3 covers 13 residues. Trimming removed 6 bases from V and 6 bases from J, with 14 bases in between. Germline V CDR1 and CDR2: LNHDA, SQIVND (reference sequence).

The rearrangement joins TRBV5-4 to TRBJ2-1; TRBD1 matches at 7 bases. The V and J ends lost 4 bases and 3 bases, in that order; junction bases with no gene match: 7. Germline assignment: CDR1 SGHNT and CDR2 YYREEE (reference sequence). The CDR3 is made up of 15 amino acids. The chain's CDR3 is CASSAGTALYNEQFF. In DNA, the CDR3 is TGTGCCAGCAGCGCCGGGACAGCCCTCTACAATGAGCAGTTCTTC.

This clone was detected once. This chain connects TRBV7-8 to TRBJ2-3; tentative D call: TRBD1 (6 bases). The CDR3 totals 13 residues. The germline gives CDR1 SGHVS, CDR2 FQNEAQ. Trimming stripped 5 bases from V and 5 bases from J, with 11 bases between. Written as DNA, the CDR3 is TGTGCCAGCAGCCAACAGGGAAAAGATACGCAGTATTTT. Its translation is CASSQQGKDTQYF.

The rearrangement uses TRBV15 and TRBJ2-1; D gene unclear. V dropped 8 bases and J dropped 8 bases, with 13 bases sitting between them. Per germline, CDR1 LNHNV and CDR2 YYDKDF (reference sequence). There are 12 residues in the CDR3. CDR3 loop: CATVDRAHEQFF. CDR3 DNA: TGTGCCACCGTCGACCGAGCCCATGAGCAGTTCTTC.

V gene TRBV27 combines with J gene TRBJ2-1; D is unclear. This CDR3 spans 11 amino acids. CDR1 MNHEY and CDR2 SMNVEV come from the germline V gene (reference sequence). V was pared by 5 bases and J by 5 bases, with 4 bases between. The CDR3 bases are TGTGCCAGCAGTACTAACAATGAGCAGTTCTTC. Translating it yields CASSTNNEQFF.